The 17 T cell receptor beta chains presented below share a single source sample, sequenced in a study of Graves' ophthalmopathy and Graves' hyperthyroidism. Using RNA transcripts, the TCR beta CDR3 regions were amplified. HTBI primers were used in a first-round RT-PCR, which preceded a second-round multiplex PCR. Each CDR3 protein is one row after TCRdb ran MiXCR on the multiplex PCR reads. This sample has around 660,000 distinct CDR3 sequences, with 35% to 50% found just once. What was sequenced was peripheral blood. The source of these receptors is an adult man with Graves' ophthalmopathy.

The genes are TRBV15 and TRBJ1-5, with unresolved D. The CDR3 extends over 14 amino acids. CDR1 and CDR2 from the germline V gene are LNHNV and YYDKDF (reference sequence). The germline V and J ends were trimmed by 1 base and 13 bases, with 17 bases remaining between them. The CDR3 sequence is CATSRGGGVRAQHF. CDR3 nucleotides: TGTGCCACCAGCAGAGGTGGTGGGGTTAGGGCGCAGCATTTT.

This clonotype occurred many times. J is TRBJ2-5 and V is TRBV20-1; 13 bases fit TRBD2. Trimming took 6 bases from V and 5 from J; bases not matched to a gene: 6. The CDR3 has 14 amino acids. The germline V gene has CDR1 DFQATT and CDR2 SNEGSKA (reference sequence). CDR3 region: CSALGTSGTETQYF. The DNA for the CDR3 is TGCAGTGCCCTCGGGACTAGCGGGACCGAGACCCAGTACTTC.

CDR3 in DNA: TGTGCCATCAGTGGGGTCACAGAAAACACTGAAGCTTTCTTT. Translating gives CAISGVTENTEAFF. The rearrangement uses TRBV10-3 and TRBJ1-1; D ambiguous. CDR1 is ENHRY, CDR2 SYGVKD, per germline. Trimming removed 4 bases at V and 2 bases at J, with 11 bases between. This CDR3 contains 14 residues.

J is TRBJ2-7 and V is TRBV2, with D perhaps matching TRBD2 (6 bases). The V gene lost 8 bases and the J gene lost 7 bases, with 24 bases spanning the gap. The CDR3 is made up of 15 amino acids. CDR1 is SNHLY, CDR2 FYNNEI, per germline. The CDR3 reads CASGETGSPGDEQYF. The CDR3 region has the DNA TGTGCCAGCGGGGAAACAGGCTCCCCGGGGGATGAGCAGTACTTC. Filled out from reference TRBV2 and TRBJ2-7, the complete variable domain reads EPEVTQTPSHQVTQMGQEVILRCVPISNHLYFYWYRQILGQKVEFLVSFYNNEISEKSEIFDDQFSVERPDGSNFTLKIRSTKLEDSAMYFCASGETGSPGDEQYFGPGTRLTVT.

This clonotype was seen repeatedly, ten times or more. The CDR3 is CATSAREGWYEQYF. The CDR3 DNA reads TGTGCCACCAGCGCTCGGGAAGGGTGGTACGAGCAGTACTTC. This chain connects TRBV15 to TRBJ2-7, with a possible D match to TRBD2 (5 bases). The CDR3 length is 14 residues. Trimming cost V 5 bases and J 4 bases, with 15 bases left between them. In germline, CDR1 is LNHNV, CDR2 YYDKDF (reference sequence).

This clonotype showed up just a few times. The V call is TRBV2, the J call TRBJ1-2; no firm D call. The length of the CDR3 is 14 residues. The germline gives CDR1 SNHLY, CDR2 FYNNEI. The V and J ends lost 5 bases and 5 bases respectively, with 15 bases between them. The CDR3 coding sequence is TGTGCCAGCAGTTTTAGTAGGTTCCGGTATGGCTACACCTTC. This encodes CASSFSRFRYGYTF.

This clonotype was recorded at least ten times. The genes are TRBV7-9 and TRBJ2-2; D unclear. The germline V gene has CDR1 SEHNR and CDR2 FQNEAQ (reference sequence). CDR3 length equals 13 residues. V lost 1 base to trimming and J lost 13 bases, with 13 bases between them. The chain's CDR3 is CASSLGSVGRLFF. The CDR3 DNA follows: TGTGCCAGCAGCTTAGGGTCGGTCGGAAGGCTGTTTTTT.

This clonotype was found once. The V call is TRBV10-3, the J call TRBJ2-6; 8 nucleotides align to TRBD2. The CDR3 spans 14 residues. The J segment lost 4 bases and the V segment lost 11 bases, leaving 7 bases of the junction unmatched. Germline values: CDR1 ENHRY, CDR2 SYGVKD. The CDR3 protein is CAAGGGSGANVLTF. As DNA, the CDR3 is TGTGCCGCGGGGGGCGGCTCGGGGGCCAACGTCCTGACTTTC.

The J gene is TRBJ2-7, the V gene TRBV9, with 7 positions matching TRBD1. Trimming took 5 bases from V and 3 from J; bases not matched to a gene: 14. Germline values: CDR1 SGDLS, CDR2 YYNGEE. This CDR3 has 16 amino acids. The CDR3 DNA reads as TGTGCCAGCAGTTCCGACCCCGGGACAGACAGCTACGAGCAGTACTTC. Residues: CASSSDPGTDSYEQYF.

This clonotype was observed at least ten times. The J gene is TRBJ1-2, the V gene TRBV3-1; 7 nucleotides line up with TRBD1. The length of the CDR3 is 15 residues. The ends lost 4 bases at V and 4 bases at J; junction bases unmatched: 9. Germline-derived CDR1 and CDR2 are LGHDT and YNNKEL (reference sequence). The CDR3 coding sequence is TGTGCCAGCAGCCCACGTCCAGGGGGGTCCTATGGCTACACCTTC. Its translation is CASSPRPGGSYGYTF.

This clonotype occurred a few times. The rearrangement joins TRBV4-3 to TRBJ1-4; D perhaps matches TRBD1 (6 bases). This CDR3 has 14 residues. The V and J ends lost 4 bases and 4 bases respectively, with 10 bases between them. Looked up from germline, CDR1 is LGHNA and CDR2 is YSLEER. The CDR3 region is CASSRAGVNEKLFF. CDR3 nucleotides: TGCGCCAGCAGCCGGGCAGGGGTTAATGAAAAACTGTTTTTT.

The rearrangement links TRBV29-1 to TRBJ1-4, with D unresolved. Trimming cost V 5 bases and J 4 bases, with 11 bases left between them. CDR3 size: 13 residues. Per germline, CDR1 SQVTM and CDR2 ANQGSEA. The CDR3 spells CSVIRTFNEKLFF. In nucleotides, the CDR3 is TGCAGCGTTATCCGGACGTTTAATGAAAAACTGTTTTTT.

The chain couples TRBV10-2 to TRBJ2-5; 14 bases fit TRBD2. The trim removed 1 base at V and 5 bases at J, leaving 3 bases unmatched. Germline CDR1 reads WSHSY; CDR2 reads SAAADI. The CDR3 runs 16 residues. In DNA form, the CDR3 reads TGCGCCAGCAGTGAGTTGGGACTAGCGGGAGTGGAGACCCAGTACTTC. Its translation: CASSELGLAGVETQYF.

V gene TRBV19 combines with J gene TRBJ2-7; TRBD1 might be the D (8 bases). This CDR3 has 15 amino acids. V was trimmed by 4 bases and J by 1 base, leaving 14 bases between them. The V gene's germline CDR1 is LNHDA and CDR2 SQIVND (reference sequence). The CDR3 spells CASSTTGGGSYEQYF. CDR3 nucleotide sequence: TGTGCCAGTAGTACAACAGGGGGAGGGTCCTACGAGCAGTACTTC.

A note on this clonotype: At one end the junction does not follow the germline gene, possibly because of a read error. The chain combines TRBV10-3 with TRBJ1-1, with 8 bases that match TRBD1. This CDR3 region has 16 residues. Per the germline V gene, CDR1 is ENHRY and CDR2 is SYGVKD. The CDR3 DNA reads as TGTGCCAGCAGTGATTCTATCGGACAGGGGAACACTGAAGCTTTCTTT. It encodes CASSDSIGQGNTEAFF.

This clonotype appeared a few times. The chain is built from TRBV7-9 and TRBJ2-3; TRBD2 is a possible D gene (5 bases). Per germline, CDR1 SEHNR and CDR2 FQNEAQ (reference sequence). This CDR3 is built from 13 residues. Trimming left V 5 bases short and J 5 bases short, with 11 bases between. The CDR3 loop reads CASSGGGIDTQYF. CDR3 nucleotide sequence: TGTGCCAGCAGCGGAGGTGGGATAGATACGCAGTATTTT.

In the case of this clonotype: Lacking the conserved final phenylalanine or tryptophan, this CDR3 likely reflects a read error. The DNA is omitted, as the CDR3 cannot be located on it reliably, and the CDR3 follows TCRdb's listing. V gene TRBV5-1 combines with J gene TRBJ1-3. The germline CDR1 and CDR2 sequences are SGHRS and YFSETQ. The CDR3 contains 9 residues when both ends are counted. CDR3 sequence: CASSAGANT.